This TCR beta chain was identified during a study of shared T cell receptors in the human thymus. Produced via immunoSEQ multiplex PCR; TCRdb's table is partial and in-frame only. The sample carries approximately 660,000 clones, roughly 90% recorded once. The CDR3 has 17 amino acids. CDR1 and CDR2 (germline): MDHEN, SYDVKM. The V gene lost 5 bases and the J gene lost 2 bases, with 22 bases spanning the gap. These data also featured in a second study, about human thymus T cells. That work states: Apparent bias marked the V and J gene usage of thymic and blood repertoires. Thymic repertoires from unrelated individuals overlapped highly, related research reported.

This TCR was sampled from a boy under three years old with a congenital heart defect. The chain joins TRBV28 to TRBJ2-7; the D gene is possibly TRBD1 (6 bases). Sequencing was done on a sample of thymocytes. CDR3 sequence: CASSPIPPVKGAYEQYF. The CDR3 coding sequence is TGTGCCAGCAGTCCGATCCCCCCCGTCAAGGGGGCCTACGAGCAGTACTTC.